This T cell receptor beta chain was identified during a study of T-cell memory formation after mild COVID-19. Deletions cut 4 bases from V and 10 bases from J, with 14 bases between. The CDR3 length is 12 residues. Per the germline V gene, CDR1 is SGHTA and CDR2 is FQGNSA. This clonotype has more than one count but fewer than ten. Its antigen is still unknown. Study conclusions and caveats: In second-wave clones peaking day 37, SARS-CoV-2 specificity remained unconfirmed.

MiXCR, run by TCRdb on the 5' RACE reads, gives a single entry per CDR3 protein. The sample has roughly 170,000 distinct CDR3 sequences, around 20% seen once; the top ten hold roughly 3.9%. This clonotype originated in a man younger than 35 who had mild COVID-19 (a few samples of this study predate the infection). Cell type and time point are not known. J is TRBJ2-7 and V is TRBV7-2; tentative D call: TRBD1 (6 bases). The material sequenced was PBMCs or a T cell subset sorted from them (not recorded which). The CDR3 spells CASSSDRRGQYF. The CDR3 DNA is TGTGCCAGCAGCTCGGACAGACGAGGACAGTACTTC.